Listed here are 6 T cell receptor beta chains from one sample, sequenced in a study of regulatory T cells in long-lasting Graves disease. The time point: newly diagnosed GD, antithyroid drugs for less than 3 months. RNA isolated from PBMCs was used to make the TCR library. Researchers made TCR beta libraries by using iRepertoire HTBI primers and running Arm-PCR on CDR3 regions. One entry per CDR3 protein, called by TCRdb with MiXCR from the multiplex PCR reads. Of about 620,000 distinct CDR3 sequences in the sample, 16% were seen once. These data were also filed under a second study, of T cells in Graves' hyperthyroidism and ophthalmopathy.

The specimen was peripheral blood mononuclear cells (PBMCs), collected at new diagnosis, from a patient treated with antithyroid drugs. The receptors stem from a woman in her 30s with Graves disease.

This clonotype has just a few counts. V and J are TRBV5-1 and TRBJ2-2; 13 bases are a match to TRBD2. V lost 4 bases to trimming and J lost 9 bases; unmatched junction nucleotides: 6. The CDR3 totals 15 residues. CDR1 is SGHRS and CDR2 is YFSETQ in the germline V gene. Here the CDR3 reads CASSPRLAGGRELFF. The CDR3 coding sequence is TGCGCCAGCAGCCCAAGACTAGCGGGAGGCAGGGAGCTGTTTTTT.

This chain's CDR3 is CASSVGVGHQETQYF. For the CDR3, the DNA is TGTGCCAGCAGCGTAGGAGTAGGGCACCAAGAGACCCAGTACTTC. The chain is built from TRBV9 and TRBJ2-5; the D is unclear. Germline V gives CDR1 SGDLS, CDR2 YYNGEE. This CDR3 has 15 amino acids. V lost 0 bases to trimming and J lost 0 bases, with 9 bases between them.

In the case of this clonotype: A read error is possible here, since a much larger clone lies one base away. The V call is TRBV12-3 or TRBV12-4, the J call TRBJ1-1; no clear D. The CDR3 sequence is 14 residues long. CDR3 bases: TGTGCCAGCAGTTTAGTGGGAGCGAACACTGAAGCTTCCTTT. Translated: CASSLVGANTEASF.

Here the CDR3 reads CASSFTREPGNTIYF. The CDR3 bases are TGTGCCAGCAGCTTCACCCGGGAACCTGGAAACACCATATATTTT. The genes are TRBV7-9 and TRBJ1-3; D is unclear. Germline V gene sequence: CDR1 SEHNR, CDR2 FQNEAQ (reference sequence). The CDR3 has 15 residues. The V and J ends lost 3 bases and 2 bases respectively, with 11 bases between them. The variable domain in full, completed from reference TRBV7-9 and TRBJ1-3, reads DTGVSQNPRHKITKRGQNVTFRCDPISEHNRLYWYRQTLGQGPEFLTYFQNEAQLEKSRLLSDRFSAERPKGSFSTLEIQRTEQGDSAMYLCASSFTREPGNTIYFGEGSWLTVV.

This clonotype appeared a few times. V and J are TRBV6-1 and TRBJ2-1; 7 bases map to TRBD2. Per the germline V gene, CDR1 is MNHNS and CDR2 is SASEGT. The CDR3 has 15 amino acids. V shed 4 bases and J 10 bases; nucleotides not matched to a gene: 13. The CDR3 DNA sequence: TGTGCCAGCAGTGGCGGGAGAGGGACGGTCAGGGAGCAGTTCTTC. Translation gives CASSGGRGTVREQFF.

The count of this clonotype is one. The chain has TRBV20-1 and TRBJ2-4; maybe TRBD1 (5 bases). Germline V gene sequence: CDR1 DFQATT, CDR2 SNEGSKA (reference sequence). CDR3 size: 15 residues. V was trimmed by 5 bases and J by 0 bases, leaving 14 bases between them. CDR3 bases: TGCAGTGCTGAGCAGGGATCAGAAGCCAAAAACATTCAGTACTTC. Protein: CSAEQGSEAKNIQYF.